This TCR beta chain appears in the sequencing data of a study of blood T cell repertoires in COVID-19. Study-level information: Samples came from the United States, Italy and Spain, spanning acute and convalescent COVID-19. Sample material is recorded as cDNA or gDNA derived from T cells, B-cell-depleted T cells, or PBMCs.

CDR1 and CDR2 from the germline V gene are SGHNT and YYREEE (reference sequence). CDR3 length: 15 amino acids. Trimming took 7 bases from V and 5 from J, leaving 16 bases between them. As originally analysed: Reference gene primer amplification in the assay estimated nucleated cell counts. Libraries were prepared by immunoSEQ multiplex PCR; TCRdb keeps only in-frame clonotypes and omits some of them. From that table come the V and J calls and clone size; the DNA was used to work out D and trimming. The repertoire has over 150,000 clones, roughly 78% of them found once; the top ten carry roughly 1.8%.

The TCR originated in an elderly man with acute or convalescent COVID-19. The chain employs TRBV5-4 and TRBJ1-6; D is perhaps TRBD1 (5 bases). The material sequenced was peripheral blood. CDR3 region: CASGGGGSNNSPLHF. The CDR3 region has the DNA TGTGCCAGCGGCGGCGGGGGATCTAATAATTCACCCCTCCACTTT. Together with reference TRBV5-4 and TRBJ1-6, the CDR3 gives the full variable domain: ETGVTQSPTHLIKTRGQQVTLRCSSQSGHNTVSWYQQALGQGPQFIFQYYREEENGRGNFPPRFSGLQFPNYSSELNVNALELDDSALYLCASGGGGSNNSPLHFGNGTRLTVT.